The clone carrying this TCR beta chain was seen ten or more times. Its cognate antigen is unknown. The data derive from a study of identical twins. CDR1 DFQATT and CDR2 SNEGSKA come from the germline V gene (reference sequence). This CDR3 spans 13 amino acids. V gave up 6 bases and J gave up 3 bases, with 14 bases separating them. Broader study findings: Monozygotic twin pairs showed more out-of-frame TCR alpha sharing than models estimated. Insertion counts were lower in abundant cord blood beta clonotypes, a trend that memory repertoires did not show.

TCRdb recomputed calls from the 5' RACE reads with MiXCR, one row per CDR3 protein. The profile shows 350,000 to 400,000 distinct CDR3 sequences, 9% of them singletons. The sequence derives from a woman aged 45-65 years in good health. The sequenced sample consisted of naive T cells sorted from blood. The V gene is TRBV20-1, the J gene TRBJ1-1; D not resolved. The CDR3 coding sequence is TGCAGTGCGCTAAGGTATACCGACACTGAAGCTTTCTTT. Encoded protein: CSALRYTDTEAFF.